Listed below are T cell receptor beta chains from one sample, sequenced in a study of post-analysis software for immune sequencing data. TCRdb recomputed calls from the PCR reads with MiXCR, one row per CDR3 protein. The data hold hundreds of thousands of distinct CDR3 sequences, with 30% to 45% observed a single time. Sequencing was done on a sample of blood. These TCRs come from a girl aged 2-10 years with multiple sclerosis. Both conserved end residues are part of each CDR3. D genes are given only for firm matches. Rows give clone size only sometimes, using once, few, many, or a class for an expanded clone.

D gene	V gene	J gene	clone size	CDR3 protein	CDR3 DNA
.	TRBV7-8	TRBJ2-3	few	CASSHQVSGTDTQYF	TGTGCCAGCAGCCATCAGGTATCGGGCACAGATACGCAGTATTTT
TRBD1	TRBV7-6	TRBJ2-7	few	CASSSTDRAGLSEQYF	TGTGCCAGCAGCTCGACCGACAGGGCTGGGCTTAGCGAGCAGTACTTC
.	TRBV4-1	TRBJ1-2	few	CASSQQVSNYGYTF	TGCGCCAGCAGCCAACAGGTCTCTAACTATGGCTACACCTTC
.	TRBV27	TRBJ1-2	.	CASSLGPPGVSGYTF	TGTGCCAGCAGTTTAGGACCTCCAGGGGTTAGTGGCTACACCTTC
.	TRBV12-3/TRBV12-4	TRBJ2-5	.	CASSGVLQETQYF	TGTGCCAGCAGTGGGGTGCTCCAAGAGACCCAGTACTTC
.	TRBV12-3/TRBV12-4	TRBJ2-7	.	CASSLGWAYEQYF	TGTGCCAGCAGTTTGGGTTGGGCCTACGAGCAGTACTTC
.	TRBV27	TRBJ2-5	.	CASSLAPTTGQYF	TGTGCCAGCAGTTTGGCCCCGACAACAGGGCAGTACTTC
TRBD1	TRBV18	TRBJ1-4	.	CASSQGQGGLFF	TGTGCCAGCTCACAGGGACAGGGCGGACTGTTTTTT
TRBD1	TRBV28	TRBJ1-6	few	CASSLFDRGWAPLHF	TGTGCCAGCAGTTTATTTGACAGGGGCTGGGCACCCCTCCACTTT
.	TRBV10-3	TRBJ2-7	few	CAISQRDSSSYEQYF	TGTGCCATCAGTCAAAGGGACTCAAGCTCCTACGAGCAGTACTTC
.	TRBV6-5	TRBJ2-3	few	CASSPGWGSTDTQYF	TGTGCCAGCAGCCCAGGATGGGGCTCCACAGATACGCAGTATTTT
TRBD1	TRBV9	TRBJ1-5	.	CASSVGGQGDNQPQHF	TGTGCCAGCAGCGTAGGGGGACAGGGGGACAATCAGCCCCAGCATTTT
.	TRBV7-9	TRBJ2-1	few	CASSLGTGTTYAYLRNEQFF	TGTGCCAGCAGCTTAGGTACGGGGACCACGTACGCCTACCTACGGAATGAGCAGTTCTTC
.	TRBV20-1	TRBJ2-1	.	CSARWAENNEQFF	TGCAGTGCCCGGTGGGCAGAGAACAATGAGCAGTTCTTC
.	TRBV6-5	TRBJ1-2	.	CASRENRDLYGYTF	TGTGCCAGCAGAGAAAACAGGGATCTCTATGGCTACACCTTC
.	TRBV11-2	TRBJ2-7	few	CASSSDWNSYEQYF	TGTGCCAGCAGCTCGGACTGGAACTCCTACGAGCAGTACTTC
.	TRBV5-6	TRBJ2-1	few	CASSFEWEQFF	TGTGCCAGCAGCTTCGAGTGGGAGCAGTTCTTC
.	TRBV28	TRBJ2-6	.	CASSGLGANVLTF	TGTGCCAGCTCGGGTCTGGGGGCCAACGTCCTGACTTTC
TRBD1	TRBV5-6	TRBJ2-5	.	CASSEGQGRETQYF	TGTGCCAGCAGCGAGGGACAGGGACGAGAGACCCAGTACTTC
.	TRBV5-1	TRBJ2-1	.	CASSLPTRGLDEQFF	TGCGCCAGCAGCCTGCCGACTAGGGGGCTCGATGAGCAGTTCTTC